This TCR beta chain came from a study of blood T cell repertoires in COVID-19. Study-level information: In each case, the material was cDNA or gDNA derived from T cells, B-cell-depleted T cells, or PBMCs.

CDR1 and CDR2 from the germline V gene are MNHEY and SVGEGT. Germline trimming cut 2 bases from V and 1 base from J; bases unmatched to any gene: 8. This CDR3 region has 17 residues. The protocol was immunoSEQ multiplex PCR, while the TCRdb copy is restricted to in-frame clones and leaves out a portion. The repertoire holds 50,000 or so clones, 90% seen once, with around a tenth in the top ten. The sequence derives from a woman aged 80 or older with acute or convalescent COVID-19. The chain has TRBV6-2 or TRBV6-3 and TRBJ1-1; 9 bases are shared with TRBD1. Sequenced input: peripheral blood. CDR3 in DNA: TGTGCCAGCAGTTACCCTGGACAGGGGTCGACGAACACTGAAGCTTTCTTT. Its translation: CASSYPGQGSTNTEAFF.